The rows below give T cell receptor beta chains drawn from one sample of a study of beta chain features in type 1 diabetes. Method: immunoSEQ multiplex PCR; TCRdb's copy keeps in-frame clones and lacks some. The sample yields tens of thousands of clones, approximately 51% seen once. Source material: stem cell memory CD4+ T cells from blood. These receptors all come from a woman in her twenties or thirties in good health. The CDR3 runs from the conserved cysteine through the conserved F or W. Each record gives: D gene, V gene, clone size, J gene, CDR3 protein, CDR3 DNA. The D gene is left open where the match is weak. A row's size may be missing; if present it is once, few, many or a size class.

TRBD1	TRBV18	.	TRBJ1-2	CASSLGQGDYGYTF	TGTGCCAGCTCTCTGGGACAGGGGGACTATGGCTACACCTTC
.	TRBV7-8	once	TRBJ2-3	CASSFRVSTDTQYF	TGTGCCAGCAGCTTCCGAGTGAGCACAGATACGCAGTATTTT
TRBD2	TRBV2	few	TRBJ2-1	CAPPGGVSGTTYNEQFF	TGTGCCCCCCCAGGCGGAGTTTCGGGGACTACTTACAATGAGCAGTTCTTC
TRBD2	TRBV29-1	.	TRBJ2-5	CSVLPRTSGSLGETQYF	TGCAGCGTTCTGCCCAGGACTAGCGGGAGTTTAGGGGAGACCCAGTACTTC
.	TRBV7-3	.	TRBJ2-1	CASSLQMGSPFYNEQFF	TGTGCCAGCAGCTTACAGATGGGCAGCCCCTTCTACAATGAGCAGTTCTTC
TRBD2	TRBV28	.	TRBJ2-1	CASKTHSISGRSRNEQFF	TGTGCCAGCAAAACCCATAGTATCAGCGGGAGATCTAGGAATGAGCAGTTCTTC
.	TRBV7-2	.	TRBJ2-1	CASSLEGLARFF	TGTGCCAGCAGCTTAGAAGGGCTAGCCCGGTTCTTC
TRBD2	TRBV2	.	TRBJ2-3	CASSLLAGGTDTQYF	TGTGCCAGCAGTTTACTAGCGGGTGGCACAGATACGCAGTATTTT
TRBD1	TRBV4-3	few	TRBJ2-2	CASSQGQGVNTGELFF	TGCGCCAGCAGCCAGGGACAGGGGGTGAACACCGGGGAGCTGTTTTTT
.	TRBV28	few	TRBJ2-6	CASSLEVAGANVLTF	TGTGCCAGCAGTTTAGAGGTCGCTGGGGCCAACGTCCTGACTTTC
TRBD2	TRBV5-1	.	TRBJ2-5	CASSSTLAGRGLETQYF	TGCGCCAGCAGCTCCACACTAGCGGGGAGGGGGTTGGAGACCCAGTACTTC
TRBD2	TRBV28	once	TRBJ2-7	CASSFLAGGSYEQYF	TGTGCCAGCAGCTTTCTAGCGGGAGGCTCCTACGAGCAGTACTTC
TRBD2	TRBV7-2	few	TRBJ2-2	CASSGGLAGVGNTGELFF	TGTGCCAGCAGCGGAGGACTAGCGGGAGTAGGGAACACCGGGGAGCTGTTTTTT
TRBD1	TRBV7-9	.	TRBJ2-4	CASSLGQGKNIQYF	TGTGCCAGCAGCTTAGGACAGGGCAAAAACATTCAGTACTTC
TRBD2	TRBV4-2	.	TRBJ2-4	CASSPRFGLAGEIAKNIQYF	TGTGCCAGCAGCCCCCGTTTTGGACTAGCGGGTGAGATAGCCAAAAACATTCAGTACTTC
.	TRBV21-1	.	TRBJ2-7	CASSTRSNVGFEQYF	TGTGCCAGCAGCACTAGATCAAACGTGGGTTTCGAGCAGTACTTC
TRBD1	TRBV19	few	TRBJ2-3	CASRRQGSGDTQYF	TGTGCCAGTAGGAGACAGGGCTCGGGAGATACGCAGTATTTT
TRBD1	TRBV7-9	.	TRBJ1-4	CAVTDRATSNEKLFF	TGTGCCGTAACGGACAGGGCGACATCTAATGAAAAACTGTTTTTT
TRBD2	TRBV11-2	.	TRBJ2-5	CASSLLIAGAETQYF	TGTGCCAGCAGCTTACTAATAGCGGGAGCCGAGACCCAGTACTTC
.	TRBV5-4	few	TRBJ2-1	CASSLELEPNEQFF	TGTGCCAGCAGCTTGGAGCTGGAGCCCAATGAGCAGTTCTTC
.	TRBV28	few	TRBJ1-4	CASSFLNSRGEKLFF	TGTGCCAGCAGTTTTCTTAACTCCCGAGGGGAAAAACTGTTTTTT
.	TRBV5-4	few	TRBJ1-1	CASSRAVGGVTEAFF	TGTGCCAGCAGCCGGGCGGTAGGGGGTGTCACTGAAGCTTTCTTT
.	TRBV6-5	few	TRBJ1-5	CASSYPGGNQPQHF	TGTGCCAGCAGTTACCCCGGGGGGAATCAGCCCCAGCATTTT
TRBD2	TRBV7-3	.	TRBJ2-1	CASSRLAGSFDEQFF	TGTGCCAGCAGCCGACTAGCGGGGAGTTTCGATGAGCAGTTCTTC
TRBD2	TRBV5-6	.	TRBJ2-1	CASSLSGRITYNEQFF	TGTGCCAGCAGCTTGAGCGGGAGAATTACCTACAATGAGCAGTTCTTC
.	TRBV27	few	TRBJ2-1	CASSKEQVRKQFF	TGTGCCAGCAGTAAAGAACAGGTGCGGAAGCAGTTCTTC
.	TRBV4-3	.	TRBJ1-2	CASSQAFRDGYTF	TGCGCCAGCAGCCAAGCTTTCAGGGATGGCTACACCTTC